Listed below are T cell receptor beta chains from one sample, sequenced in a study of T cell changes during pregnancy in multiple sclerosis. Only in-frame clones appear in the TCRdb table, and some are missing; sequencing was by immunoSEQ multiplex PCR. Found here are approximately 94,000 clones, roughly 90% of them singletons; the top ten hold 1.9%. This specimen was peripheral blood, taken after pregnancy. These TCRs come from a female donor with multiple sclerosis, enrolled in a pregnancy study. The CDR3 runs from the conserved cysteine through the conserved F or W. D genes are given only for firm matches. Size is omitted from some rows. Given values are once, few, many or a class for expanded clones.

d_call j_call clone_size v_call cdr3_nt cdr3_aa
- TRBJ1-2 - TRBV29-1 TGCAGCGTTGAAATTAGTTTCGGCTACACCTTC CSVEISFGYTF
- TRBJ2-4 - TRBV28 TGTGCCAGCAGCCCACAGGAGGGTGGAAACATTCAGTACTTC CASSPQEGGNIQYF
TRBD2 TRBJ2-1 - TRBV7-9 TGTGCCAGCAGCTTAGAGGTTCTGAGCGGGAGAGGCAATGAGCAGTTCTTC CASSLEVLSGRGNEQFF
- TRBJ2-1 - TRBV9 TGTGCCAGCAGGGAGGCGGGGAGCTCCTACAATGAGCAGTTCTTC CASREAGSSYNEQFF
TRBD1 TRBJ2-6 once TRBV15 TGTGCCACCAGCCGACGGACAGGCCTGACTCTCTCTGGGGCCAACGTCCTGACTTTC CATSRRTGLTLSGANVLTF
TRBD2 TRBJ2-1 - TRBV9 TGTGCCAGCAGCGCCATGACTAGCCCGGGCAATGAGCAGTTCTTC CASSAMTSPGNEQFF
TRBD1 TRBJ1-5 - TRBV5-5 TGTGCCAGCAGCGATCCCACCGGGACAGGGCGTATTCAGCCCCAGCATTTT CASSDPTGTGRIQPQHF
- TRBJ2-1 - TRBV5-4 TGTGCCAGCAGCTTGCCTAGGTTGAATAGTTACTCCTACAATGAGCAGTTCTTC CASSLPRLNSYSYNEQFF
TRBD1 TRBJ1-3 - TRBV4-3 TGCGCCAGCAGCTCGCGGGCGCAGGGGGACCACTCTGGAAACACCATATATTTT CASSSRAQGDHSGNTIYF
- TRBJ2-3 - TRBV5-1 TGCGCCAGCAGCCGCGGGGTAGCGGACACAGATACGCAGTATTTT CASSRGVADTDTQYF
- TRBJ1-1 - TRBV10-1 TGCGCCAGCACGGGGGAGGAGAACACTGAAGCTTTCTTT CASTGEENTEAFF
- TRBJ1-2 once TRBV9 TGTGCCAGCAGCGTAGACCCCAATTTTTTGAGTGGCTACACCTTC CASSVDPNFLSGYTF
TRBD2 TRBJ2-1 - TRBV2 TGTGCCAGCAGCCCGACTAGCGGAAACTACAATGAGCAGTTCTTC CASSPTSGNYNEQFF
- TRBJ2-5 - TRBV5-1 TGCGCCAGCAGCTTAGGACAGACGTACCAAGAGACCCAGTACTTC CASSLGQTYQETQYF
- TRBJ2-7 once TRBV2 TGTGCCAGCTTCGGAGTCCGGAGCTCCGAGCAGTACTTC CASFGVRSSEQYF
TRBD1 TRBJ1-2 - TRBV10-3 TGTGCCATCAGTGGGGGACAGGGGGGAAACTATGGCTACACCTTC CAISGGQGGNYGYTF
TRBD2 TRBJ2-1 - TRBV7-3 TGTGCCAGCAGCTTAAGTTCGACTAGCGGGAGTGGGGCGCAGTTCTTC CASSLSSTSGSGAQFF
- TRBJ2-7 - TRBV9 TGTGCCAGCAGCCCGGGGGACGGGACCCCAGAGCAGTACTTC CASSPGDGTPEQYF
TRBD2 TRBJ2-7 once TRBV2 TGTGCCAGTAACACCGGGACTAACTACGAGCAGTACTTC CASNTGTNYEQYF
- TRBJ1-2 - TRBV27 TGTGCCAGCAGTCTATCCCGGGGGGAAATCTATGGCTACACCTTC CASSLSRGEIYGYTF
- TRBJ2-2 - TRBV9 TGTGCCAGCAGCGTAGTAAGTCAGGGGGGCACCGGGGAGCTGTTTTTT CASSVVSQGGTGELFF
- TRBJ1-2 - TRBV6-5 TGTGCCAGCAGTTACCTGGGCAGCAACTATGGCTACACCTTC CASSYLGSNYGYTF
- TRBJ1-5 - TRBV27 TGTGCCAGCAGTAGTTCCTCAGGGGGCAATCAGCCCCAGCATTTT CASSSSSGGNQPQHF
TRBD2 TRBJ2-7 - TRBV11-2 TGTGCCAGCAGCTTAGGGACTAGCGGGAGGACCGATCTGGAGCAGTACTTC CASSLGTSGRTDLEQYF
TRBD2 TRBJ2-7 - TRBV27 TGTGCCAGCAGTCAACTAGCGGGAGCCGAGCAGTACTTC CASSQLAGAEQYF
- TRBJ1-2 once TRBV18 TGTGCCAGCTCACCACAGAGTACTGGCTACACCTTC CASSPQSTGYTF
- TRBJ1-2 - TRBV4-1 TGCGCCAGCAGCCAAGACGGACACGCAGCTAACTATGGCTACACCTTC CASSQDGHAANYGYTF
TRBD2 TRBJ2-1 - TRBV9 TGTGCCAGCAGCGCTTCCGGAGCTAGCGGGAAGGTCCAGGCTGAGCAGTTCTTC CASSASGASGKVQAEQFF
TRBD1 TRBJ1-5 - TRBV30 TGTGCCTGGGGATTAGGGACAGGGCCTTCGAGTCAGCCCCAGCATTTT CAWGLGTGPSSQPQHF
- TRBJ1-4 - TRBV28 TGTGCCAGCACCCTTCCCGGCAGGGAGGGGGAAAAACTGTTTTTT CASTLPGREGEKLFF
- TRBJ1-2 once TRBV10-3 TGTGCCATCAGTGAGAAGCAGGGGATGACTTCCGGCTACACCTTC CAISEKQGMTSGYTF
TRBD1 TRBJ2-3 - TRBV7-3 TGTGCCAGCGGGGACAGGGGTCATAGTACAGATACGCAGTATTTT CASGDRGHSTDTQYF
TRBD2 TRBJ2-6 - TRBV2 TGTGCCACCCTTAAGCGGGATGCTGCCTCTGGGGCCAACGTCCTGACTTTC CATLKRDAASGANVLTF
TRBD1 TRBJ1-3 - TRBV5-6 TGTGCCAGCAGCTTCCTACCGGGACAGACCTCTGGAAACACCATATATTTT CASSFLPGQTSGNTIYF
- TRBJ2-3 - TRBV11-3 TGTGCCAGCAGCCCCAGGGGCACAGATACGCAGTATTTT CASSPRGTDTQYF
TRBD1 TRBJ2-2 - TRBV30 TGTGCCCAGACAGGGGCGAACACCGGGGAGCTGTTTTTT CAQTGANTGELFF
- TRBJ2-7 - TRBV10-3 TGTGCCATCAGTCGTTCTGGTGCCATGGAGGAGCAGTACTTC CAISRSGAMEEQYF
- TRBJ1-2 once TRBV28 TGTGCCAGCAGCCCAGAAGGGGATGGCTACACCTTC CASSPEGDGYTF